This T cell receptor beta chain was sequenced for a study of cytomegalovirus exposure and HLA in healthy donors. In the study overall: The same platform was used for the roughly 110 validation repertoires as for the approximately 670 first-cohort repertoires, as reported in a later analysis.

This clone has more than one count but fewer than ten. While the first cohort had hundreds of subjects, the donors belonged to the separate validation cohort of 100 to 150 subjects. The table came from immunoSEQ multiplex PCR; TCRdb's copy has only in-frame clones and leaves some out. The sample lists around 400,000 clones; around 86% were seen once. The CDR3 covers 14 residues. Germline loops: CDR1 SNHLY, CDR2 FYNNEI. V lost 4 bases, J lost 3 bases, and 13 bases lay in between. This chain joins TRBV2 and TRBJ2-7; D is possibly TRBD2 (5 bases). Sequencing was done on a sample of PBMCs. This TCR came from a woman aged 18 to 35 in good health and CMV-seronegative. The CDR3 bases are TGTGCCAGCAGTGTGGGCGGAGGAGACTACGAGCAGTACTTC. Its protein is CASSVGGGDYEQYF.